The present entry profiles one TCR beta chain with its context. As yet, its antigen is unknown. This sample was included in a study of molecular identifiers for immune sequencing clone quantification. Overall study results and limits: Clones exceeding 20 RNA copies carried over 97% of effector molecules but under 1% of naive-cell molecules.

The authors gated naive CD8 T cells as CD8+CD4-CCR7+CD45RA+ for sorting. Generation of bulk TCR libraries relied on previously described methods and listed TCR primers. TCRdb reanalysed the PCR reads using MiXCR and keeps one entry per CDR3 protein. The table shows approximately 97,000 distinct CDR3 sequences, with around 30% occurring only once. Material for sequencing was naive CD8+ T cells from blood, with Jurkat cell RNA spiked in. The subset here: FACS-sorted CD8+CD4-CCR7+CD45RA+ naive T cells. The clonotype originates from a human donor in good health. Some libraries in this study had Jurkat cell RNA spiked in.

Here the CDR3 DNA reads TGTGCCAGCAGGAACGACAAAAACATTCAGTACTTC. Amino acids: CASRNDKNIQYF. The chain links TRBV28 to TRBJ2-4, with D hard to call. CDR1 and CDR2 (germline): MDHEN, SYDVKM. CDR3 length: 12 amino acids. V lost 6 bases and J 3 bases, leaving 6 bases between the germline ends.